The 18 T cell receptor beta chains listed next were all sequenced from one sample in a study of blood T cell repertoires in COVID-19. Here immunoSEQ multiplex PCR was the method, and the copy in TCRdb shows in-frame clones only, minus some. The sample holds some 270,000 clones; approximately 83% are singletons and the top ten take around 3.7%. Sequenced material: PBMCs or T cells enriched from blood (not recorded which). These receptors all stem from a man in his fifties or sixties who had recovered from COVID-19.

There are a few counts of this clone. This sequence joins TRBV19 and TRBJ2-2; 8 nucleotides line up with TRBD1. Germline lookup yields CDR1 LNHDA and CDR2 SQIVND (reference sequence). This CDR3 spans 15 amino acids. V gave up 7 bases and J gave up 6 bases; unmatched junction bases: 10. CDR3 nucleotide sequence: TGTGCCAGTACCCTTGGACAGGGCTTCGCCGGGGAGCTGTTTTTT. Translated: CASTLGQGFAGELFF. Filled out from reference TRBV19 and TRBJ2-2, the complete variable domain reads DGGITQSPKYLFRKEGQNVTLSCEQNLNHDAMYWYRQDPGQGLRLIYYSQIVNDFQKGDIAEGYSVSREKKESFPLTVTSAQKNPTAFYLCASTLGQGFAGELFFGEGSRLTVL.

The chain couples TRBV4-1 to TRBJ2-2; 15 positions match TRBD2. The trim removed 7 bases at V and 6 bases at J, leaving 6 bases unmatched. CDR1 is MGHRA and CDR2 is YSYEKL in the germline V gene. The CDR3 runs to 16 residues. The CDR3 here is CASKGTSGGLAGELFF. CDR3 sequence (DNA): TGCGCCAGCAAGGGGACTAGCGGGGGGTTGGCCGGGGAGCTGTTTTTT.

The chain combines TRBV7-9 with TRBJ1-3, with D maybe TRBD1 (6 bases). The CDR3 loop spans 15 amino acids. Germline-derived CDR1 and CDR2 are SEHNR and FQNEAQ (reference sequence). Trimming stripped 4 bases from V and 5 bases from J, with 15 bases between. The DNA for the CDR3 is TGTGCCAGCAGCTCGACCCCGGGACACCGAAACACCATATATTTT. It is translated as CASSSTPGHRNTIYF.

This CDR3 is CASSRGDSDTDTQYF. Here the CDR3 DNA reads TGCGCCAGCAGCCGAGGGGACAGCGACACAGATACGCAGTATTTT. The rearrangement joins TRBV4-3 to TRBJ2-3; 7 bases are a match to TRBD1. The J segment lost 2 bases and the V segment lost 4 bases, leaving 6 bases of the junction unmatched. Germline V gene sequence: CDR1 LGHNA, CDR2 YSLEER. This CDR3 comprises 15 residues.

The rearrangement links TRBV10-2 to TRBJ1-1; no definite D call. This CDR3 spans 11 amino acids. V lost 5 bases, J lost 4 bases, and 5 bases lay in between. Germline loops: CDR1 WSHSY, CDR2 SAAADI. The CDR3 nucleotides are TGCGCCAGCAGTTCAGGCACTGAAGCTTTCTTT. Amino acids: CASSSGTEAFF.

The chain recombines TRBV7-9 with TRBJ2-3; 9 bases map to TRBD2. V lost 4 bases, J lost 1 base, and 6 bases stayed unmatched. The CDR3 runs 16 residues. Germline V gene sequence: CDR1 SEHNR, CDR2 FQNEAQ (reference sequence). In nucleotides, the CDR3 is TGTGCCAGCAGCTCCCGTTTAGCGGGGGGCACAGATACGCAGTATTTT. It yields the protein CASSSRLAGGTDTQYF.

This rearrangement joins TRBV7-2 to TRBJ2-1; possibly TRBD2 for D (6 bases). The CDR3 consists of 15 residues. Germline V CDR1 and CDR2: SGHTA, FQGNSA. Trimming removed 0 bases at V and 4 bases at J, with 10 bases between. CDR3 residues: CASSLAYGSYNEQFF. Here the CDR3 DNA reads TGTGCCAGCAGCTTAGCTTACGGGAGTTACAATGAGCAGTTCTTC. Together with reference TRBV7-2 and TRBJ2-1, the CDR3 gives the full variable domain: GAGVSQSPSNKVTEKGKDVELRCDPISGHTALYWYRQSLGQGLEFLIYFQGNSAPDKSGLPSDRFSAERTGGSVSTLTIQRTQQEDSAVYLCASSLAYGSYNEQFFGPGTRLTVL.

The gene calls are TRBV5-6 and TRBJ2-2; D perhaps matches TRBD1 (5 bases). Looked up from germline, CDR1 is SGHDT and CDR2 is YYEEEE. V was shortened by 1 base and J by 4 bases, with 11 bases between the two germline ends. This CDR3 has 15 residues. The CDR3, as DNA: TGTGCCAGCAGCTTGCCAGGGTACGGCACCGGGGAGCTGTTTTTT. Residues: CASSLPGYGTGELFF.

The chain links TRBV19 to TRBJ1-1, with D unclear. Germline V CDR1 and CDR2: LNHDA, SQIVND (reference sequence). V was shortened by 10 bases and J by 5 bases, with 23 bases between the two germline ends. This CDR3 comprises 15 residues. The CDR3: CATNPSRPGGTEAFF. The DNA for the CDR3 is TGTGCCACTAACCCCTCACGACCAGGAGGAACTGAAGCTTTCTTT.

The CDR3 sequence is CASSQLTSGRHEQYF. In DNA form, the CDR3 reads TGCGCCAGCAGCCAATTGACCAGCGGGAGACACGAGCAGTACTTC. The rearrangement joins TRBV4-1 to TRBJ2-7, with 8 bases matching TRBD2. The V gene's germline CDR1 is MGHRA and CDR2 YSYEKL. The CDR3 runs to 15 residues. Trimming at V came to 2 bases and at J to 5 bases, leaving 8 bases not matched to a gene.

This clone occurred a few times. The CDR3 DNA reads as TGTGCCAGCAGGTTAGCGGGGGCGAACACCGGGGAGCTGTTTTTT. Translated, it gives CASRLAGANTGELFF. The chain couples TRBV27 to TRBJ2-2, with 9 bases aligning to TRBD2. V trimming: 6 bases; J trimming: 0 bases; junction bases outside the gene matches: 2. The germline gives CDR1 MNHEY, CDR2 SMNVEV (reference sequence). The CDR3 covers 15 residues.

This chain links TRBV21-1 with TRBJ1-3; whether TRBD1, the table's D call, matches the DNA was not checked. TRBV21-1 is noted as a pseudogene. CDR3 length: 16 residues. The CDR3 here is CASSKPNRGAGNTIYF. The CDR3, as DNA: TGTGCCAGCAGCAAACCCAACAGGGGGGCTGGAAACACCATATATTTT.

The chain links TRBV10-3 to TRBJ2-2; 13 bases align to TRBD2. The CDR3 runs 15 residues. From germline, CDR1 is ENHRY and CDR2 SYGVKD. V dropped 6 bases and J dropped 9; count of bases not matched to a gene: 7. CDR3 residues: CAIRPGTSGNWELFF. CDR3 DNA sequence: TGTGCCATCAGACCCGGGACTAGCGGGAATTGGGAGCTGTTTTTT.

This chain connects TRBV18 to TRBJ1-3; tentative D call: TRBD1 (6 bases). Germline loops: CDR1 KGHSH, CDR2 LQKENI. The CDR3 covers 15 residues. The V gene lost 1 base and the J gene lost 1 base, with 8 bases spanning the gap. The CDR3 DNA sequence: TGTGCCAGCTCACCACAGACAGGTTCTGGAAACACCATATATTTT. It yields the protein CASSPQTGSGNTIYF.

This clone was found a few times. The chain recombines TRBV6-6 with TRBJ2-7; D may be TRBD2 (6 bases). The CDR3 consists of 14 residues. Germline assignment: CDR1 MNHNY and CDR2 SVGAGI (reference sequence). The ends were cut back, 0 bases at V and 0 bases at J, with 6 bases in the middle. The CDR3 loop is CASSYSGGSYEQYF. CDR3 DNA: TGTGCCAGCAGTTACTCGGGGGGCTCCTACGAGCAGTACTTC.

This rearrangement joins TRBV27 to TRBJ2-7, with 7 bases aligning to TRBD1. V lost 0 bases, J lost 4 bases, and 6 bases stayed unmatched. Per germline, CDR1 MNHEY and CDR2 SMNVEV (reference sequence). The CDR3 spans 15 residues. The CDR3 sequence is CASSLSGQTDYEQYF. Written as DNA, the CDR3 is TGTGCCAGCAGTTTATCGGGACAGACCGATTACGAGCAGTACTTC.

This clone was detected a few times. V gene TRBV24-1 combines with J gene TRBJ1-5; the D is unclear. The germline V and J ends were trimmed by 4 bases and 0 bases, with 6 bases remaining between them. Germline lookup yields CDR1 KGHDR and CDR2 SFDVKD. The CDR3 is 14 amino acids. CDR3 region: CATSETFSNQPQHF. CDR3 bases: TGTGCCACCAGTGAGACATTTAGCAATCAGCCCCAGCATTTT.

The rearrangement links TRBV7-3 to TRBJ1-6; D remains unclear. Per germline, CDR1 SGHTA and CDR2 FQGTGA. The V end lost 2 bases, the J end lost 7 bases, and 9 bases lay between the germline ends. The CDR3 sequence is 14 residues long. CDR3 DNA: TGTGCCAGCAGCTTATCCGGTCCGAATTCACCCCTCCACTTT. Its protein product is CASSLSGPNSPLHF. Full variable domain (outside the CDR3, taken from reference TRBV7-3 and TRBJ1-6): GAGVSQTPSNKVTEKGKYVELRCDPISGHTALYWYRQSLGQGPEFLIYFQGTGAADDSGLPNDRFFAVRPEGSVSTLKIQRTERGDSAVYLCASSLSGPNSPLHFGNGTRLTVT.